The 21 T cell receptor beta chains presented below share a single source sample, sequenced in a study of T cell repertoires in cytomegalovirus infection. TCRdb independently ran MiXCR on the reads; one entry per CDR3 protein. The repertoire holds 400,000 to 600,000 distinct CDR3 sequences, with roughly 42% as singletons. Their antigens are not known. This sample comprised cultured PBMCs, obtained from culture after CMV antigen stimulation. The receptor set was obtained from a human donor in good health (CMV status not recorded). Some clones in this sample may be carry-over from other donors' samples.

This clonotype was counted between two and nine times. The CDR3 DNA is TGTGCCAGCAGCTCTCCTACAGGGCGAGGAAACACCATATATTTT. Translation: CASSSPTGRGNTIYF. The chain has TRBV7-2 and TRBJ1-3, with D tentatively TRBD1 (6 bases). Germline V lookup: CDR1 SGHTA, CDR2 FQGNSA. CDR3 length: 15 amino acids. The V end was cut by 4 bases, the J end by 4 bases, with 14 bases between.

The rearrangement uses TRBV12-3 or TRBV12-4 and TRBJ1-5, with D unresolved. With 3 bases removed from V and 5 bases from J, the gap between germline ends came to 8 bases. The CDR3 spans 13 residues. The CDR3 sequence is CASSFGGHQPQHF. The CDR3 DNA follows: TGTGCCAGCAGTTTTGGCGGTCATCAGCCCCAGCATTTT.

The sample holds many counts of this clonotype. The CDR3 DNA is TGTGCCAGCACCCCGCCGGGGGGCCAAGAGACCCAGTACTTC. Translating gives CASTPPGGQETQYF. The chain recombines TRBV7-2 with TRBJ2-5, with 7 bases identical to TRBD2. Germline CDR1 SGHTA, CDR2 FQGNSA. The CDR3 runs to 14 residues. V shed 7 bases, J shed 1 base, and the junction held 6 bases outside the gene matches.

This clonotype was observed a single time. The CDR3 protein is CASSLGGGQIRYEQYF. DNA of the CDR3: TGTGCCAGCAGCTTGGGTGGCGGACAGATAAGATACGAGCAGTACTTC. This rearrangement joins TRBV5-4 to TRBJ2-7; tentatively, D is TRBD1 (6 bases). V was cut by 0 bases and J by 4 bases, with 17 bases left in between. Per the germline V gene, CDR1 is SGHNT and CDR2 is YYREEE (reference sequence). CDR3 length: 16 amino acids.

This clonotype was observed once. J is TRBJ2-3 and V is TRBV7-2; D remains unclear. The CDR3 totals 16 residues. V gave up 3 bases and J gave up 1 base, with 14 bases separating them. CDR1 is SGHTA and CDR2 is FQGNSA in the germline V gene. The chain's CDR3 is CASSLGMLLGTDTQYF. The CDR3 DNA follows: TGTGCCAGCAGCTTGGGTATGCTTCTCGGCACAGATACGCAGTATTTT.

The genes are TRBV18 and TRBJ1-1; no firm D call. V was pared by 3 bases and J by 2 bases, with 7 bases between. Germline V gene data show CDR1 as KGHSH and CDR2 as LQKENI. The CDR3 loop spans 13 amino acids. The CDR3 protein is CASSPGINTEAFF. For the CDR3, the DNA is TGTGCCAGCTCACCCGGAATTAACACTGAAGCTTTCTTT.

The table lists this clonotype with a few counts. V is TRBV7-2 and J is TRBJ2-2, with no clear D. The CDR3 covers 15 residues. The V end was cut by 0 bases, the J end by 4 bases, with 9 bases between. The germline V gene encodes CDR1 SGHTA and CDR2 FQGNSA. The CDR3 spells CASSLAPLGTGELFF. CDR3 bases: TGTGCCAGCAGCTTAGCCCCCCTGGGCACCGGGGAGCTGTTTTTT.

This clonotype was counted only a few times. The chain has TRBV7-6 and TRBJ2-1, with a possible D match to TRBD2 (7 bases). The CDR3 consists of 14 residues. Germline V lookup: CDR1 SGHVS, CDR2 FNYEAQ. The germline V and J ends were trimmed by 5 bases and 7 bases, with 15 bases remaining between them. Here the CDR3 DNA reads TGTGCCAGCAGCCCCCGGGGGGCCGGGAATGAGCAGTTCTTC. Translated: CASSPRGAGNEQFF.

V and J are TRBV4-1 and TRBJ1-2; D perhaps matches TRBD1 (5 bases). The CDR3 contains 16 residues. From germline, CDR1 is MGHRA and CDR2 YSYEKL. The V end was cut by 1 base, the J end by 8 bases, with 20 bases between. The CDR3 is CASSQVRTIISGGYTF. The CDR3 nucleotides are TGCGCCAGCAGCCAAGTTAGGACAATAATATCGGGCGGCTACACCTTC.

This clonotype was counted a few times. CDR3 residues: CSAKGGNSYEQYF. In DNA, the CDR3 is TGCAGTGCTAAGGGAGGCAACTCCTACGAGCAGTACTTC. This rearrangement joins TRBV20-1 to TRBJ2-7; D is perhaps TRBD2 (6 bases). Trimming stripped 4 bases from V and 0 bases from J, with 10 bases between. The CDR3 covers 13 residues. In germline, CDR1 is DFQATT, CDR2 SNEGSKA (reference sequence).

The chain joins TRBV5-4 to TRBJ2-3; 9 positions agree with TRBD2. Germline V CDR1 and CDR2: SGHNT, YYREEE (reference sequence). The ends lost 1 base at V and 3 bases at J; junction bases unmatched: 6. The CDR3 contains 16 residues. This CDR3 is CASSLPGTSRTDTQYF. The CDR3 DNA follows: TGTGCCAGCAGCTTGCCCGGGACTAGCCGAACAGATACGCAGTATTTT.

This rearrangement joins TRBV27 to TRBJ1-4; no clear D gene. The CDR3 length is 15 residues. Germline values: CDR1 MNHEY, CDR2 SMNVEV (reference sequence). Trimming left V 7 bases short and J 6 bases short, with 18 bases between. Written as DNA, the CDR3 is TGTGCCAGCACACCCAAAGTCGTTAAGGATGAAAAACTGTTTTTT. This sequence encodes CASTPKVVKDEKLFF.

The V call is TRBV12-3 or TRBV12-4, the J call TRBJ2-5; 8 nucleotides line up with TRBD2. With V trimmed by 8 bases and J by 5 bases, 13 bases remained unmatched. The CDR3 has 15 residues. The CDR3 protein is CASAVWRGEGETQYF. The DNA for the CDR3 is TGTGCCAGCGCCGTCTGGCGGGGGGAGGGGGAGACCCAGTACTTC.

This clonotype appeared many times. This chain uses TRBV7-6 with TRBJ2-5; the match to TRBD1 covers 7 bases. The CDR3 sequence is 15 residues long. Germline V gene lookup returns CDR1 SGHVS and CDR2 FNYEAQ. The V segment lost 4 bases and the J segment 0 bases; nucleotides outside the gene matches: 5. CDR3 region: CASSSQDRYQETQYF. DNA for the CDR3: TGTGCCAGCAGCTCCCAGGACAGGTACCAAGAGACCCAGTACTTC. Variable domain in full (rest from reference TRBV7-6 and TRBJ2-5): GAGVSQSPRYKVTKRGQDVALRCDPISGHVSLYWYRQALGQGPEFLTYFNYEAQQDKSGLPNDRFSAERPEGSISTLTIQRTEQRDSAMYRCASSSQDRYQETQYFGPGTRLLVL.

The V call is TRBV7-9, the J call TRBJ2-7; D not resolved. V dropped 8 bases and J dropped 0 bases, with 14 bases sitting between them. Germline V gene lookup returns CDR1 SEHNR and CDR2 FQNEAQ (reference sequence). This CDR3 spans 14 amino acids. The chain's CDR3 is CASSSGWSSYEQYF. DNA of the CDR3: TGTGCCAGCTCATCCGGCTGGAGCTCCTACGAGCAGTACTTC.

This chain uses TRBV4-3 with TRBJ2-1; TRBD2 agrees at 8 bases. This CDR3 has 16 amino acids. V was clipped by 4 bases and J by 4 bases; unmatched bases: 9. Per germline, CDR1 LGHNA and CDR2 YSLEER. CDR3 sequence: CASSLTGGGFYNEQFF. CDR3 nucleotides: TGCGCCAGCAGCCTCACCGGGGGGGGATTTTACAATGAGCAGTTCTTC.

The table lists this clonotype with a few counts. The rearrangement uses TRBV5-4 and TRBJ2-2; TRBD2 agrees at 8 bases. The CDR3 sequence is 15 residues long. Germline V gene lookup returns CDR1 SGHNT and CDR2 YYREEE (reference sequence). With V trimmed by 0 bases and J by 4 bases, 2 bases remained unmatched. CDR3 loop: CASSLELAVTGELFF. The DNA of the CDR3 is TGTGCCAGCAGCTTGGAACTAGCGGTCACCGGGGAGCTGTTTTTT.

This clonotype was observed at least ten times. The chain recombines TRBV7-2 with TRBJ2-5; D is unclear. Germline V gene sequence: CDR1 SGHTA, CDR2 FQGNSA. V gave up 4 bases and J gave up 4 bases, with 4 bases separating them. This CDR3 contains 11 residues. The CDR3 reads CASSSGETQYF. In DNA form, the CDR3 reads TGTGCCAGCAGCTCCGGAGAGACCCAGTACTTC.

This sequence joins TRBV7-2 and TRBJ2-7, with TRBD2 as a possible D gene (6 bases). From germline, CDR1 is SGHTA and CDR2 FQGNSA. This CDR3 has 13 residues. V gave up 5 bases and J gave up 6 bases, with 14 bases separating them. CDR3 DNA sequence: TGTGCCAGCAGCCTCGACCGGAGGGGCGAGCAGTACTTC. Translating it yields CASSLDRRGEQYF.

Remarks on this clonotype: The junction and the germline gene differ at one end; a read error may be behind it. The chain uses TRBV4-1 and TRBJ2-5; D is unclear. This CDR3 has 14 amino acids. The germline CDR1 and CDR2 sequences are MGHRA and YSYEKL. This CDR3 is CASSQDALIWTQYF. CDR3 DNA: TGTGCCAGCAGCCAAGATGCCCTAATATGGACCCAGTACTTC.

The chain has TRBV7-2 and TRBJ2-3; D call uncertain. The CDR3 is made up of 14 amino acids. V was trimmed by 2 bases and J by 4 bases, leaving 10 bases between them. CDR1 and CDR2 (germline): SGHTA, FQGNSA. The CDR3 protein is CASSLYGPPDTQYF. The CDR3 nucleotides read TGTGCCAGCAGCTTATACGGACCTCCAGATACGCAGTATTTT. The variable domain in full, with the rest retrieved from reference TRBV7-2 and TRBJ2-3, is GAGVSQSPSNKVTEKGKDVELRCDPISGHTALYWYRQSLGQGLEFLIYFQGNSAPDKSGLPSDRFSAERTGGSVSTLTIQRTQQEDSAVYLCASSLYGPPDTQYFGPGTRLTVL.